This entry lists 8 T cell receptor beta chains sequenced from one sample in a study of T cell clusters in autoimmune cytopenias. TRB was amplified by touch-down multiplex PCR, primer pools A and B combined. Reanalyzing the multiplex PCR reads, TCRdb keeps one entry per CDR3 protein, without DNA. The ten most abundant clones cover roughly 28% of a sample with thousands of distinct CDR3 sequences. Tens of thousands of genome equivalents of blood DNA were amplified for TRB. Sequencing was performed on peripheral blood. The receptors were gathered from a human donor with an autoimmune cytopenia or autoimmune hepatitis (not recorded which).

In terms of frequency, this clonotype is medium-sized. This sequence joins TRBV18 and TRBJ1-6. The germline V gene encodes CDR1 KGHSH and CDR2 LQKENI. This CDR3 spans 15 amino acids. This CDR3 reads CASSPTGGSNSPLHF.

This clonotype registers medium-sized (0.01 to 0.1%) by frequency. The chain joins TRBV6-5 to TRBJ1-1. Germline V gene data show CDR1 as MNHEY and CDR2 as SVGAGI. The CDR3 runs to 15 residues. CDR3 region: CASSYDPWGNTEAFF.

By frequency, this clonotype registers medium-sized. The chain joins TRBV6-2 or TRBV6-3 to TRBJ2-6; TCRdb's assignment of TRBD1 cannot be checked, as there is no DNA. The CDR3 length is 15 residues. The germline V gene has CDR1 MNHEY and CDR2 SVGEGT. CDR3: CASSYGGSGANVLTF.

The chain joins TRBV20-1 to TRBJ2-3; the TRBD2 assignment by TCRdb is unverifiable without DNA. There are 15 residues in the CDR3. Germline V lookup: CDR1 DFQATT, CDR2 SNEGSKA (reference sequence). Here the CDR3 reads CSAGTSGGEADTQYF.

The V gene is TRBV10-3, the J gene TRBJ1-6. Germline loops: CDR1 ENHRY, CDR2 SYGVKD. The CDR3 has 13 residues. CDR3 in amino acids: CATHTVPNSPLHF.

In terms of frequency, this clonotype is medium-sized. The V call is TRBV6-2 or TRBV6-3, the J call TRBJ2-5; TCRdb's D call, TRBD2, is unchecked because there is no DNA. The V gene's germline CDR1 is MNHEY and CDR2 SVGEGT. The CDR3 has 13 residues. CDR3 protein: CASREGTPETQYF.

The rearrangement joins TRBV2 to TRBJ2-3; TCRdb's assignment of TRBD2 cannot be checked, as there is no DNA. This CDR3 is 15 amino acids long. The germline V gene encodes CDR1 SNHLY and CDR2 FYNNEI. CDR3 sequence: CAALEGTTGTDTQYF.

The J gene is TRBJ2-1, the V gene TRBV7-9. The length of the CDR3 is 12 residues. The V gene's germline CDR1 is SEHNR and CDR2 FQNEAQ (reference sequence). CDR3 loop: CASSLEGNEQFF.